Presented here are 30 T cell receptor beta chains from one specimen sequenced in a study of tumor-infiltrating lymphocytes in primary liver carcinoma. Priming with a constant-region primer yielded TCR beta cDNA from 400 to 500 ng total RNA. Library construction for TCR beta comprised three nested multiplex PCR rounds performed with slightly modified ARM-PCR. In the first two PCR rounds, TRBV1-TRBV30 forward primers were paired with a C-beta reverse primer, and each round lasted around 10 cycles. TCRdb redid the calling of the multiplex PCR reads with MiXCR, one entry per CDR3 protein. The sample lists around 210,000 distinct CDR3 sequences, almost 65% occurring once. The source of the blood RNA was unsorted whole blood, and germline DNA was extracted as well. Sequencing was carried out using peripheral blood. The receptors come from a woman in her fifties or sixties with primary liver carcinoma and hepatitis B virus infection.

Comment on this clonotype: The germline gene is not matched at one end of the junction; a read error may be the cause. The V and J genes are TRBV11-2 and TRBJ2-1; 11 positions match TRBD1. Germline V lookup: CDR1 SGHAT, CDR2 FQNNGV. CDR3 length: 15 residues. The CDR3 is CAISLGQGAFNEQFF. In nucleotides, the CDR3 is TGTGCCATCAGCCTCGGACAGGGGGCTTTTAATGAGCAGTTCTTC.

J is TRBJ2-5 and V is TRBV4-1, with a weak D call TRBD2 (6 bases). V was clipped by 4 bases and J by 7 bases, with 19 bases between them. Germline V gene data show CDR1 as MGHRA and CDR2 as YSYEKL. This CDR3 is 15 amino acids long. The CDR3 sequence: CASSPRLGEVWTQYF. Written as DNA, the CDR3 is TGCGCCAGCAGCCCCCGACTAGGGGAAGTCTGGACCCAGTACTTC.

The gene calls are TRBV14 and TRBJ1-2; TRBD1 matches at 7 bases. V gave up 1 base and J gave up 2 bases; unmatched junction bases: 1. Germline loops: CDR1 SGHDN, CDR2 FVKESK. The CDR3 totals 14 residues. The CDR3 spells CASSQVTGNYGYTF. The CDR3 nucleotides are TGTGCCAGCAGCCAAGTGACAGGGAACTATGGCTACACCTTC.

About this clonotype itself: At one end, the junction sequence differs from germline, possibly due to a read error. The gene calls are TRBV11-3 and TRBJ2-1; 9 nucleotides align to TRBD1. Germline CDR1 is SGHNT and CDR2 is YENEEA. CDR3 size: 16 residues. The CDR3 nucleotides are TGTGCCAGCGGCTTGGAGGGACAGGGTGGCTACAATGAGCAGTTCTTC. Residues: CASGLEGQGGYNEQFF.

A note on this clonotype: One end of the junction is discordant with germline, which a read error may explain. As DNA, the CDR3 is TGTGCCTGGGGGATCGCCGGCTACATCTTC. Translated: CAWGIAGYIF. V and J are TRBV30 and TRBJ1-2; D gene ambiguous. This CDR3 has 10 amino acids. Germline CDR1 and CDR2: GTSNPN and SVGIG (reference sequence).

Comments on this clonotype: A junction boundary mismatches the germline segment, possibly from a read error. This chain uses TRBV12-3 or TRBV12-4 with TRBJ2-1; tentative D call: TRBD2 (6 bases). This CDR3 spans 16 amino acids. The CDR3 region is CASRSTRISGYNEQFF. The CDR3 coding sequence is TGTGCTAGCAGGTCCACCCGGATTAGCGGATACAATGAGCAGTTCTTC.

V usage is TRBV6-6 and J usage is TRBJ2-7; weak D call: TRBD2 (7 bases). Germline V gene data show CDR1 as MNHNY and CDR2 as SVGAGI (reference sequence). V was shortened by 2 bases and J by 9 bases, with 20 bases between the two germline ends. This CDR3 comprises 15 residues. CDR3 amino acids: CASSYGGGRNSGQYF. The CDR3, as DNA: TGTGCCAGCAGTTACGGGGGGGGCAGGAATAGCGGGCAGTACTTC.

J is TRBJ2-1 and V is TRBV11-1, with D perhaps matching TRBD2 (5 bases). Trimming removed 5 bases at V and 0 bases at J, with 26 bases between. Per the germline V gene, CDR1 is SGHAT and CDR2 is FQDESV (reference sequence). This CDR3 has 20 amino acids. The CDR3 here is CASSLRAVFHPSNSYNEQFF. CDR3 sequence (DNA): TGTGCCAGCAGCCTGAGGGCCGTATTCCATCCAAGTAACTCCTACAATGAGCAGTTCTTC.

This clonotype has just one count. Mismatch with germline at one junction end may stem from a read error. The V and J genes are TRBV11-2 and TRBJ2-3; D possibly corresponds to TRBD2 (6 bases). The CDR3 has 13 residues. In germline, CDR1 is SGHAT, CDR2 FQNNGV. CDR3 sequence: CASNLVREDTQYF. The CDR3, as DNA: TGTGCCAGCAACTTAGTTCGGGAGGATACGCAGTATTTT.

This clonotype is judged large. V is TRBV12-3 or TRBV12-4 and J is TRBJ1-5; TRBD1 is a possible D gene (5 bases). Trimming removed 3 bases at V and 7 bases at J, with 10 bases between. The CDR3 has 13 residues. The CDR3 DNA reads TGTGCCAGCAGTTTGGCGGGACGGCAGCCCCAGCATTTT. Residues: CASSLAGRQPQHF.

Note on this clonotype: At one boundary the junction diverges from the germline segment, which might be a read error. V is TRBV5-1 and J is TRBJ2-1; 12 positions agree with TRBD2. The CDR3 spans 16 residues. From germline, CDR1 is SGHRS and CDR2 YFSETQ. The CDR3: CSSSRTSGNLYNEQFF. CDR3 nucleotides: TGCTCCAGCAGTCGGACTAGCGGGAATCTCTACAATGAGCAGTTCTTC.

In regard to this clonotype: This may stem from a read error, because a much larger clone lies one nucleotide away. The chain employs TRBV29-1 and TRBJ2-1; 13 nucleotides agree with TRBD2. CDR3 length: 14 amino acids. From germline, CDR1 is SQVTM and CDR2 ANQGSEA. The CDR3 sequence: CSVGGLAGNNEQIF. CDR3 in DNA: TGCAGCGTTGGGGGACTAGCGGGGAACAATGAGCAGATCTTC.

The chain is built from TRBV24-1 and TRBJ2-1; 8 bases agree with TRBD1. V dropped 10 bases and J dropped 14; count of bases not matched to a gene: 18. CDR3 length equals 14 residues. Germline CDR1 is KGHDR and CDR2 is SFDVKD. CDR3: CATKDPGGADVEFF. CDR3 DNA sequence: TGTGCCACTAAAGACCCAGGGGGCGCCGATGTTGAGTTCTTC.

With respect to this clonotype: One end of the junction is discordant with germline, which a read error may explain. The rearrangement joins TRBV12-3 or TRBV12-4 to TRBJ2-5; 7 nucleotides align to TRBD1. The CDR3 runs to 13 residues. The CDR3 sequence: CASRQGVLETQYF. The CDR3 nucleotides are TGTGCCAGCAGGCAGGGGGTCCTAGAGACTCAGTACTTC.

This clonotype was observed once. A read error may be the cause here, since a much bigger clone is one base away. This sequence joins TRBV6-5 and TRBJ2-1; 9 nucleotides agree with TRBD2. V lost 2 bases, J lost 6 bases, and 8 bases stayed unmatched. The length of the CDR3 is 16 residues. CDR1 and CDR2 (germline): MNHEY, SVGAGI. The CDR3 coding sequence is TGTGCCAGCAGTTACGATGTAGCGGGAGTGCCCAATGAGCAGTTCTTC. Encoded protein: CASSYDVAGVPNEQFF.

This rearrangement joins TRBV24-1 to TRBJ2-3; TRBD1 or TRBD2 may be the D gene (5 bases each). Trimming removed 5 bases from V and 5 bases from J, with 10 bases in between. Germline V gene data show CDR1 as KGHDR and CDR2 as SFDVKD. The CDR3 is 13 residues long. CDR3 sequence reads: CATSGGTVDTQYF. The CDR3 DNA is TGTGCCACCAGTGGGGGGACGGTAGATACGCAGTATTTT.

About this clonotype: Likely a read error: the CDR3 ends without its conserved phenylalanine or tryptophan. V and J are TRBV11-2 and TRBJ2-7; no clear D gene. Germline-derived CDR1 and CDR2 are SGHAT and FQNNGV. V lost 3 bases and J 6 bases, leaving 6 bases between the germline ends. This CDR3 is built from 11 residues. The CDR3 bases are TGTGCCAGCAGCTTCGACATCGAGCAGTACTTA. Translation: CASSFDIEQYL.

For this clonotype: Possible read error: a much larger clone is one base away. The final CDR3 position lacks the conserved phenylalanine or tryptophan, pointing to a likely read error. The chain recombines TRBV5-5 with TRBJ2-7, with unresolved D. Germline CDR1 and CDR2: SGHKS and YYEKEE (reference sequence). The CDR3 is made up of 14 amino acids. Trimming stripped 3 bases from V and 2 bases from J, with 12 bases between. The CDR3: CASSSDGPAYEQYL. For the CDR3, the DNA is TGTGCCAGCAGCTCGGACGGCCCGGCCTACGAGCAGTACCTC.

Comments on this clonotype: Just one base apart from a much larger clone, this may be a read error. No conserved phenylalanine or tryptophan ends this CDR3, so it is likely a read error. This sequence joins TRBV28 and TRBJ2-4, with D perhaps TRBD2 (7 bases). This CDR3 region has 14 residues. Trimming removed 7 bases at V and 0 bases at J, with 10 bases between. Germline V gene lookup returns CDR1 MDHEN and CDR2 SYDVKM. The CDR3 sequence is CASIGGLAKNIQYL. The CDR3 DNA is TGTGCCAGCATCGGGGGGCTAGCCAAAAACATTCAGTACCTC.

Notes on this clonotype: One end of the junction does not line up with germline, which may come from a read error. The V call is TRBV11-2, the J call TRBJ2-7; 9 bases align to TRBD2. Germline V gene data show CDR1 as SGHAT and CDR2 as FQNNGV. This CDR3 is built from 16 residues. CDR3: CVSSFQGGRAFYEQCF. CDR3 DNA: TGTGTCAGCAGCTTTCAGGGCGGGAGGGCCTTCTACGAGCAGTGCTTC.

With respect to this clonotype: An end of the junction differs from the germline gene, which may be a read error. The CDR3 sequence is CANSMGQQETQYF. In DNA, the CDR3 is TGTGCCAACAGCATGGGACAGCAAGAGACCCAGTACTTC. The chain combines TRBV5-4 with TRBJ2-5; the match to TRBD1 covers 7 bases. The CDR3 length is 13 residues. Germline-derived CDR1 and CDR2 are SGHNT and YYREEE (reference sequence).

As for this clonotype: A read error is possible here, since a much larger clone lies one base away. Without the conserved terminal phenylalanine or tryptophan, this CDR3 likely stems from a read error. The chain couples TRBV6-5 to TRBJ1-1; D uncertain. Trimming cost V 5 bases and J 1 base, with 14 bases left between them. CDR3 length: 15 residues. Germline V CDR1 and CDR2: MNHEY, SVGAGI. CDR3 sequence: CASSPLKERNTEAFC. The DNA for the CDR3 is TGTGCCAGCAGTCCCCTCAAGGAGAGGAACACTGAAGCTTTCTGT.

The V and J genes are TRBV2 and TRBJ1-4, with D uncertain. Trimming removed 2 bases at V and 0 bases at J, with 4 bases between. Germline assignment: CDR1 SNHLY and CDR2 FYNNEI. The CDR3 loop spans 14 amino acids. CDR3 amino acids: CASSEQATNEKLFF. CDR3 DNA: TGTGCCAGCAGTGAACAGGCAACTAATGAAAAACTGTTTTTT.

As for this clonotype: A much bigger clone sits one base away, suggesting this may be a read error. The chain couples TRBV29-1 to TRBJ2-2; D tentatively fits TRBD1 or TRBD2 (5 bases each). This CDR3 is 15 amino acids long. Germline CDR1 and CDR2: SQVTM and ANQGSEA. V was cut by 3 bases and J by 12 bases, with 23 bases left in between. CDR3 loop: CSVEGTAVNTVKLFF. The CDR3 DNA sequence: TGCAGCGTTGAGGGGACCGCGGTGAACACCGTGAAGCTGTTTTTT.

This clonotype appeared once. V gene TRBV5-1 combines with J gene TRBJ2-3, with 7 positions matching TRBD2. The CDR3 totals 17 residues. Germline values: CDR1 SGHRS, CDR2 YFSETQ. V lost 2 bases to trimming and J lost 8 bases; unmatched junction nucleotides: 17. CDR3 coding DNA: TGCGCCAGCAGCTTTTCGGAGCTGCGGGAGTCGCCAGGTACGCAGTATTTT. This gives the protein CASSFSELRESPGTQYF.

Comment on this clonotype: A read error may account for a junction end that differs from germline. The V and J genes are TRBV11-2 and TRBJ2-3; no clear D. This CDR3 comprises 12 residues. Germline CDR1 is SGHAT and CDR2 is FQNNGV. CDR3 in amino acids: CANSRSADTQYF. CDR3 bases: TGCGCCAACAGTCGATCCGCAGATACGCAGTATTTT.

This clonotype has just a few counts. The chain is built from TRBV7-9 and TRBJ1-1, with D possibly being TRBD1 (6 bases). There are 15 residues in the CDR3. V was shortened by 7 bases and J by 3 bases, with 18 bases between the two germline ends. Germline CDR1 reads SEHNR; CDR2 reads FQNEAQ (reference sequence). CDR3 residues: CASTSRGARDTEAFF. The CDR3 DNA is TGTGCCAGCACTAGCCGGGGGGCGCGGGACACTGAAGCTTTCTTT. The full variable domain, in which reference TRBV7-9 and TRBJ1-1 provide the parts outside the CDR3, is DTGVSQNPRHKITKRGQNVTFRCDPISEHNRLYWYRQTLGQGPEFLTYFQNEAQLEKSRLLSDRFSAERPKGSFSTLEIQRTEQGDSAMYLCASTSRGARDTEAFFGQGTRLTVV.

This clonotype has ten or more counts. This chain connects TRBV29-1 to TRBJ2-1; the match to TRBD2 covers 10 bases. The trim removed 2 bases at V and 0 bases at J, leaving 4 bases unmatched. This CDR3 region has 16 residues. Germline assignment: CDR1 SQVTM and CDR2 ANQGSEA. The CDR3 DNA follows: TGCAGCGTTGAACGGGCTAGCGGGAGCTCCTACAATGAGCAGTTCTTC. Protein sequence: CSVERASGSSYNEQFF.

The CDR3 DNA follows: TGTGCCAGCAGTTCCTTACCAGGACAGGGTTATAATCAGCCCCAGCATTTT. Amino acids: CASSSLPGQGYNQPQHF. V usage is TRBV28 and J usage is TRBJ1-5; 8 nucleotides agree with TRBD1. The trim removed 4 bases at V and 4 bases at J, leaving 12 bases unmatched. The CDR3 has 17 residues. Per germline, CDR1 MDHEN and CDR2 SYDVKM.

Note on this clonotype: At one boundary the junction diverges from the germline segment, which might be a read error. The J gene is TRBJ2-1, the V gene TRBV29-1, with TRBD2 as a possible D gene (6 bases). The CDR3 covers 17 residues. CDR1 is SQVTM and CDR2 is ANQGSEA in the germline V gene. The CDR3 sequence is CGVHPASVTSRKSAQFF. Written as DNA, the CDR3 is TGCGGCGTCCACCCTGCTAGCGTGACGTCCCGAAAGAGTGCGCAGTTCTTC.